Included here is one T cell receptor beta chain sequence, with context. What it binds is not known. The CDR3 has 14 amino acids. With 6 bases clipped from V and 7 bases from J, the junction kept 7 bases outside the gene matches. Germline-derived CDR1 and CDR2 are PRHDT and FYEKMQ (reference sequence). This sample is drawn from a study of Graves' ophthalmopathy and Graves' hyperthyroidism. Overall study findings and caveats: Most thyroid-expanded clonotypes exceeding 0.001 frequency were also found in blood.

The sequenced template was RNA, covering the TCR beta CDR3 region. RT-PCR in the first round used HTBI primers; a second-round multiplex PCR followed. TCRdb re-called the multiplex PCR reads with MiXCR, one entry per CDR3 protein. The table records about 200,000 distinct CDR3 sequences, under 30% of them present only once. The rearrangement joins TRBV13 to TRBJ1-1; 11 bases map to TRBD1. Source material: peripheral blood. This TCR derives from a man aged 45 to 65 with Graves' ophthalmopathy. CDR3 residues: CASSPGTGGIEAFF. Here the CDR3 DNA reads TGTGCCAGCAGTCCAGGGACAGGGGGAATTGAAGCTTTCTTT. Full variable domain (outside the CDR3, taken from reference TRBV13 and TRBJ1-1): AAGVIQSPRHLIKEKRETATLKCYPIPRHDTVYWYQQGPGQDPQFLISFYEKMQSDKGSIPDRFSAQQFSDYHSELNMSSLELGDSALYFCASSPGTGGIEAFFGQGTRLTVV.